The 22 T cell receptor beta chains given below trace back to one sample, sequenced in a study of response to subunit inactivated influenza vaccine. TCRdb re-called the RT-PCR reads through MiXCR, storing one row per CDR3 protein. The data hold about 800,000 distinct CDR3 sequences, with 21% observed a single time. The sequencing here drew on PBMCs from blood, taken more than 4 days after vaccination. All receptors come from a man between 45 and 60 years old who received an inactivated influenza vaccine.

The CDR3 region has the DNA TGCAGTGCGCCCGGGGTAGCGGGACGGGGTACAGATACGCAGTATTTT. This encodes CSAPGVAGRGTDTQYF. The chain carries TRBV20-1 and TRBJ2-3; 8 bases map to TRBD2. CDR1 and CDR2 from the germline V gene are DFQATT and SNEGSKA (reference sequence). The CDR3 has 16 amino acids. The V and J ends lost 6 bases and 3 bases, in that order; junction bases with no gene match: 14.

In DNA form, the CDR3 reads TGTGCCAGCAGCCCCCCCAGGGGCCTAGGAGAAAAACTGTTTTTT. This sequence encodes CASSPPRGLGEKLFF. The genes are TRBV7-9 and TRBJ1-4, with TRBD1 as a possible D gene (6 bases). CDR3 length: 15 amino acids. V lost 5 bases and J 8 bases, leaving 18 bases between the germline ends. Per germline, CDR1 SEHNR and CDR2 FQNEAQ (reference sequence).

The chain is built from TRBV7-9 and TRBJ2-5, with 7 nucleotides matching TRBD1. V was pared by 3 bases and J by 0 bases, with 10 bases of the junction left unmatched. Germline V gene lookup returns CDR1 SEHNR and CDR2 FQNEAQ (reference sequence). The length of the CDR3 is 17 residues. CDR3 amino acids: CASSFPGTVAYQETQYF. The DNA for the CDR3 is TGTGCCAGCAGCTTCCCCGGGACAGTGGCTTACCAAGAGACCCAGTACTTC.

V gene TRBV7-2 combines with J gene TRBJ2-2, with TRBD2 matching over 10 bases. From germline, CDR1 is SGHTA and CDR2 FQGNSA. The CDR3 length is 15 residues. V shed 5 bases and J 2 bases; nucleotides not matched to a gene: 2. The CDR3 reads CASSQRGGNTGELFF. CDR3 DNA sequence: TGTGCCAGCAGCCAGCGGGGGGGCAACACCGGGGAGCTGTTTTTT.

This clonotype was detected many times. The genes are TRBV6-5 and TRBJ1-5, with D unclear. V shed 4 bases and J shed 4 bases, with 14 bases lying between them. Germline V lookup: CDR1 MNHEY, CDR2 SVGAGI. The CDR3 sequence is 15 residues long. The CDR3 coding sequence is TGTGCCAGCAGTTCCACCGGACGGTTAAATCAGCCCCAGCATTTT. Residues: CASSSTGRLNQPQHF.

Only a few counts were recorded for this clonotype. The chain has TRBV30 and TRBJ1-1, with D possibly being TRBD1 (5 bases). The CDR3 is 15 amino acids. The germline CDR1 and CDR2 sequences are GTSNPN and SVGIG (reference sequence). Deletions cut 2 bases from V and 4 bases from J, with 17 bases between. CDR3 bases: TGTGCCTGGAGTCACCTTGTACGGGGCGGCACTGAAGCTTTCTTT. It translates to CAWSHLVRGGTEAFF.

The chain employs TRBV7-9 and TRBJ2-2; 8 nucleotides match TRBD2. Trimming removed 5 bases from V and 5 bases from J; junction bases left unmatched: 10. Germline CDR1 is SEHNR and CDR2 is FQNEAQ (reference sequence). The CDR3 covers 16 residues. CDR3 coding DNA: TGTGCCAGCAGCCTCCCAGCGGGAGATTGGACCGGGGAGCTGTTTTTT. Translated, it gives CASSLPAGDWTGELFF.

The table lists this clonotype with a few counts. The rearrangement joins TRBV20-1 to TRBJ1-5; no definite D call. The germline V gene has CDR1 DFQATT and CDR2 SNEGSKA (reference sequence). Between the trimmed V and J ends, which lost 5 bases and 3 bases, there was a span of 11 bases. This CDR3 contains 13 residues. CDR3: CSADTDHNQPQHF. The CDR3 coding sequence is TGCAGTGCTGATACAGACCACAATCAGCCCCAGCATTTT.

This chain links TRBV15 with TRBJ1-1; D is uncertain. With 0 bases removed from V and 2 bases from J, the gap between germline ends came to 10 bases. The germline gives CDR1 LNHNV, CDR2 YYDKDF (reference sequence). This CDR3 is 15 amino acids long. The CDR3 here is CATSRDPTRNTEAFF. Here the CDR3 DNA reads TGTGCCACCAGCAGAGATCCCACTCGAAACACTGAAGCTTTCTTT.

A few counts support this clonotype. The V call is TRBV18, the J call TRBJ2-5; a possible D gene is TRBD1 (6 bases). The CDR3 spans 17 residues. Germline V gives CDR1 KGHSH, CDR2 LQKENI. V lost 1 base and J 0 bases, leaving 15 bases between the germline ends. DNA of the CDR3: TGTGCCAGCTCACCACAGCTGAATACAGGGTACCAAGAGACCCAGTACTTC. Its protein is CASSPQLNTGYQETQYF.

The chain links TRBV10-3 to TRBJ1-1; D remains unclear. V was clipped by 8 bases and J by 2 bases, with 9 bases between them. The CDR3 spans 12 residues. Germline CDR1 ENHRY, CDR2 SYGVKD. The CDR3 DNA follows: TGTGCCATCGGCGCGGTAAACACTGAAGCTTTCTTT. Its translation is CAIGAVNTEAFF.

The chain joins TRBV6-2 or TRBV6-3 to TRBJ2-2; no reliable D call. The germline CDR1 and CDR2 sequences are MNHEY and SVGEGT. The V and J ends lost 6 bases and 5 bases respectively, with 19 bases between them. The CDR3 spans 16 residues. The CDR3 loop reads CASSTGSITQTGELFF. As DNA, the CDR3 is TGTGCCAGCAGCACCGGGTCCATAACACAGACCGGGGAGCTGTTTTTT.

This sequence joins TRBV20-1 and TRBJ1-4; D may be TRBD1 (5 bases). The V gene lost 3 bases and the J gene lost 4 bases, with 9 bases spanning the gap. The CDR3 is made up of 13 amino acids. Germline-derived CDR1 and CDR2 are DFQATT and SNEGSKA (reference sequence). This CDR3 is CSASNRLNEKLFF. The DNA of the CDR3 is TGCAGTGCTAGTAACAGGCTTAATGAAAAACTGTTTTTT.

The chain is built from TRBV11-2 and TRBJ2-2, with 10 bases fitting TRBD2. This CDR3 comprises 16 residues. V lost 4 bases to trimming and J lost 7 bases; unmatched junction nucleotides: 9. Germline lookup yields CDR1 SGHAT and CDR2 FQNNGV. The chain's CDR3 is CASSSPSGSSIGELFF. DNA of the CDR3: TGTGCCAGCAGCTCACCTAGCGGGAGTAGTATCGGGGAGCTGTTTTTT.

This clonotype has just a few counts. The chain recombines TRBV4-3 with TRBJ2-7; 7 bases line up with TRBD1. This CDR3 has 16 amino acids. V trimming: 3 bases; J trimming: 0 bases; junction bases outside the gene matches: 8. CDR1 is LGHNA, CDR2 YSLEER, per germline. CDR3 loop: CASSQGTAKSSYEQYF. CDR3 DNA sequence: TGCGCCAGCAGCCAGGGGACAGCCAAGTCCTCCTACGAGCAGTACTTC.

This clonotype has only a few counts. The chain couples TRBV12-3 or TRBV12-4 to TRBJ2-7; tentatively, D is TRBD1 or TRBD2 (5 bases each). The germline V and J ends were trimmed by 3 bases and 4 bases, with 10 bases remaining between them. The CDR3 is 13 residues long. This chain's CDR3 is CASSLPGRYEQYF. Written as DNA, the CDR3 is TGTGCCAGCAGTTTGCCAGGGAGATACGAGCAGTACTTC.

The CDR3 sequence: CASSRLGVRYF. The CDR3 region has the DNA TGTGCCAGCAGTCGTCTAGGTGTGAGATACTTC. The J gene is TRBJ2-7, the V gene TRBV6-5; unclear D gene. The V end lost 5 bases, the J end lost 13 bases, and 15 bases lay between the germline ends. Germline V gene lookup returns CDR1 MNHEY and CDR2 SVGAGI. The CDR3 has 11 residues.

This clonotype was detected a few times. The chain combines TRBV20-1 with TRBJ2-3; TRBD2 is a possible D gene (6 bases). Germline loops: CDR1 DFQATT, CDR2 SNEGSKA (reference sequence). The V gene lost 6 bases and the J gene lost 4 bases, with 11 bases spanning the gap. CDR3 size: 12 residues. DNA for the CDR3: TGCAGTGCCCAAGCGGGCGCAGATACGCAGTATTTT. This sequence encodes CSAQAGADTQYF.

J is TRBJ2-3 and V is TRBV12-3 or TRBV12-4, with D hard to call. This CDR3 comprises 13 residues. The V gene lost 3 bases and the J gene lost 4 bases, with 8 bases spanning the gap. CDR3 residues: CASSFIGSDTQYF. CDR3 DNA sequence: TGTGCCAGCAGTTTTATAGGTTCAGATACGCAGTATTTT.

This clonotype was seen a few times. The chain has TRBV5-1 and TRBJ1-3; the match to TRBD1 covers 7 bases. J lost 4 bases, V lost 4 bases, and 8 bases had no gene match. The length of the CDR3 is 15 residues. CDR1 and CDR2 from the germline V gene are SGHRS and YFSETQ. This CDR3 reads CASSREGAKGNTIYF. CDR3 bases: TGCGCCAGCAGCCGTGAGGGGGCGAAAGGAAACACCATATATTTT.

The V gene is TRBV7-2, the J gene TRBJ2-3, with D uncertain. The CDR3 has 14 amino acids. V lost 5 bases and J 3 bases, leaving 12 bases between the germline ends. Per the germline V gene, CDR1 is SGHTA and CDR2 is FQGNSA. The CDR3 region has the DNA TGTGCCAGCAGCGATCTTGGACCAACAGATACGCAGTATTTT. It is translated as CASSDLGPTDTQYF.

The chain joins TRBV15 to TRBJ2-1, with 11 bases fitting TRBD2. V lost 0 bases to trimming and J lost 8 bases; unmatched junction nucleotides: 12. The length of the CDR3 is 18 residues. Germline CDR1 LNHNV, CDR2 YYDKDF (reference sequence). Here the CDR3 DNA reads TGTGCCACCAGCAGAGATAATCCCTCTAGCGGGAGGATTTATGAGCAGTTCTTC. The encoded protein is CATSRDNPSSGRIYEQFF.